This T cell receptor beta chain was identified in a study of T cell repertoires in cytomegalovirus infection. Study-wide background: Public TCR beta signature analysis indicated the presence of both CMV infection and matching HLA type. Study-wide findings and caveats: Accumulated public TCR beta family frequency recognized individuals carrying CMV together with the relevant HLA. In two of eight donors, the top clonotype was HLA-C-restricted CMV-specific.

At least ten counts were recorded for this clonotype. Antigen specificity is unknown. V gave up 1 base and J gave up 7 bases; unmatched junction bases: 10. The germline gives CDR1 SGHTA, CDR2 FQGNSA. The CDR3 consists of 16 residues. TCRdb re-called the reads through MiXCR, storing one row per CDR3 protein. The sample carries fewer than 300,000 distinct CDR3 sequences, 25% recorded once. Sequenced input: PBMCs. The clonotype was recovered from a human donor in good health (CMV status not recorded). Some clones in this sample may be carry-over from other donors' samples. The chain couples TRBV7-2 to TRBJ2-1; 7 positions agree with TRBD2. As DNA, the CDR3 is TGTGCCAGCAGCTTAGAAACGGCGGGAGCAAGGAATGAGCAGTTCTTC. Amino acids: CASSLETAGARNEQFF. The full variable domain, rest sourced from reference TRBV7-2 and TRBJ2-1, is GAGVSQSPSNKVTEKGKDVELRCDPISGHTALYWYRQSLGQGLEFLIYFQGNSAPDKSGLPSDRFSAERTGGSVSTLTIQRTQQEDSAVYLCASSLETAGARNEQFFGPGTRLTVL.